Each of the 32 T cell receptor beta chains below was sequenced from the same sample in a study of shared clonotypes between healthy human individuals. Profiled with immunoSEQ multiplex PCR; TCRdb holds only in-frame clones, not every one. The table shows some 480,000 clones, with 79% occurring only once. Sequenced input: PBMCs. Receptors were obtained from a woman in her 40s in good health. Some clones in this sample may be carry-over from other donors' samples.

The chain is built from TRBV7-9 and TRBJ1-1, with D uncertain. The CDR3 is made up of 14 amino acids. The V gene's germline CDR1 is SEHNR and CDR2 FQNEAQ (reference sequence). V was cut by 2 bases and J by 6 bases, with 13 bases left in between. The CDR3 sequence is CASSLSSSAAEAFF. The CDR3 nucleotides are TGTGCCAGCAGCTTATCCAGTTCGGCGGCTGAAGCTTTCTTT.

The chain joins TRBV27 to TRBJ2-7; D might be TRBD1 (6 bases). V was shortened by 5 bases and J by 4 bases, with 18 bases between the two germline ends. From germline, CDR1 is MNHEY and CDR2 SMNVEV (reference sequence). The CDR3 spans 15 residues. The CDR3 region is CASSPADGTTYEQYF. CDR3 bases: TGTGCCAGCAGTCCAGCAGACGGGACAACTTACGAGCAGTACTTC.

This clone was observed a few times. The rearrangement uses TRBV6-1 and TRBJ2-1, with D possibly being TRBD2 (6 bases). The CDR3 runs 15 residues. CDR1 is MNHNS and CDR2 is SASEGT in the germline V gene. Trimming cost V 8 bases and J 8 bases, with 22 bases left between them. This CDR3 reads CASWVADGEADEQFF. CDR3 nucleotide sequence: TGTGCCAGCTGGGTAGCGGACGGGGAGGCGGATGAGCAGTTCTTC.

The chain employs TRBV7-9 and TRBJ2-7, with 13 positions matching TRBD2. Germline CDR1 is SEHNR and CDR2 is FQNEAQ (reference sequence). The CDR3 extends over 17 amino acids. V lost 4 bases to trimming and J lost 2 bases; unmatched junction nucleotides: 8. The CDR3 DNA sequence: TGTGCCAGCAGCTCGGGACTAGCGGGAAATTATCCCTACGAGCAGTACTTC. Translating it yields CASSSGLAGNYPYEQYF.

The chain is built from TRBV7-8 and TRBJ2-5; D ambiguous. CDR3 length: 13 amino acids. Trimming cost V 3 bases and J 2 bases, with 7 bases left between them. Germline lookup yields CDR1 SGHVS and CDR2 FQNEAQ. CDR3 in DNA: TGTGCCAGCAGCTTTGGCGGACAAGAGACCCAGTACTTC. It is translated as CASSFGGQETQYF.

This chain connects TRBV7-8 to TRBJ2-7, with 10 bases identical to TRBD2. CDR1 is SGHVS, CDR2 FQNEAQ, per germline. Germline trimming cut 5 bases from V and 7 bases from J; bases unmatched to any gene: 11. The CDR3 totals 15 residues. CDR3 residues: CASSKPSGRGGEQYF. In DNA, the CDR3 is TGTGCCAGCAGCAAGCCTAGCGGGAGAGGGGGGGAGCAGTACTTC.

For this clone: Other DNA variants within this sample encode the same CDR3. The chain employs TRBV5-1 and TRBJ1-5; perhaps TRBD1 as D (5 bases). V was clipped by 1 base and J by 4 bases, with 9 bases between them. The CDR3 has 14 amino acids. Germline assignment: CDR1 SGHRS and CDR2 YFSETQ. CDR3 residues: CASSLTGRNQPQHF. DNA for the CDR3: TGCGCCAGCAGCTTGACAGGACGGAATCAGCCCCAGCATTTT.

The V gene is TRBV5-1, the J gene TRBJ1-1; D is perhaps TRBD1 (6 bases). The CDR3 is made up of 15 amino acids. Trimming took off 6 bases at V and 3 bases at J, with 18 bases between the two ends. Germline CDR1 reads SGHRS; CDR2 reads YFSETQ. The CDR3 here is CASIISPGVDTEAFF. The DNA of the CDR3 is TGCGCCAGCATCATTTCTCCAGGGGTGGACACTGAAGCTTTCTTT.

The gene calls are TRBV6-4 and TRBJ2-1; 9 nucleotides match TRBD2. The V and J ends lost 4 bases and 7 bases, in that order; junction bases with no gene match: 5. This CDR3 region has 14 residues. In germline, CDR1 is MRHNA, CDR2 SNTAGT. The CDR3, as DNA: TGTGCCAGCAGTGTTCTAGCGGGAATGAATGAGCAGTTCTTC. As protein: CASSVLAGMNEQFF.

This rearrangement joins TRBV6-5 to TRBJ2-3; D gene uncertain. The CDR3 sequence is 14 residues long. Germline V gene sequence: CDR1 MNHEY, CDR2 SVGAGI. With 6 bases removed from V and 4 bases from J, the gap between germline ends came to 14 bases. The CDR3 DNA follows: TGTGCCAGCAGGGGAAGGGTGACGGCAGATACGCAGTATTTT. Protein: CASRGRVTADTQYF.

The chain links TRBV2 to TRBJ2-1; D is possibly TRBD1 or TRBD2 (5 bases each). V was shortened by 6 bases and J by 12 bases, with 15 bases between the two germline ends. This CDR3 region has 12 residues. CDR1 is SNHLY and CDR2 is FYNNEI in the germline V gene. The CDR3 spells CASRADTLMQFF. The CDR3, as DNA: TGTGCCAGCAGAGCGGACACCTTGATGCAGTTCTTC.

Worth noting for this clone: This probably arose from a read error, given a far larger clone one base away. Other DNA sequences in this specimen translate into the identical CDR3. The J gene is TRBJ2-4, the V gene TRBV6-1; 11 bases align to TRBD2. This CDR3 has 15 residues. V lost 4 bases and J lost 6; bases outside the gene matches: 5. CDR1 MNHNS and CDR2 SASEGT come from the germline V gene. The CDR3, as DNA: TGTGCCAGCAGTGTGATAGCGGGAGGGGTAAACATTCAGTACTTC. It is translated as CASSVIAGGVNIQYF.

CDR3: CASSQPSGTDTQYF. The DNA for the CDR3 is TGTGCCAGCTCACAACCGTCGGGCACAGATACGCAGTATTTT. The V call is TRBV18, the J call TRBJ2-3, with D hard to call. The CDR3 contains 14 residues. Per germline, CDR1 KGHSH and CDR2 LQKENI. The germline V and J ends were trimmed by 4 bases and 1 base, with 9 bases remaining between them.

The CDR3 sequence: CAWRSDNTDTQYF. The CDR3 nucleotides read TGTGCCTGGAGAAGCGATAACACAGATACGCAGTATTTT. The rearrangement joins TRBV30 to TRBJ2-3, with unresolved D. Trimming took off 3 bases at V and 2 bases at J, with 9 bases between the two ends. This CDR3 spans 13 amino acids. The V gene's germline CDR1 is GTSNPN and CDR2 SVGIG (reference sequence).

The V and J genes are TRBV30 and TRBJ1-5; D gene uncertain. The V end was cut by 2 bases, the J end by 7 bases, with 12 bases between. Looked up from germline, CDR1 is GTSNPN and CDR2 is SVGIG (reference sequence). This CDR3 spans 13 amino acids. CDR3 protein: CAWSFGSGQPQHF. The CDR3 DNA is TGTGCCTGGAGTTTCGGGTCAGGACAGCCCCAGCATTTT.

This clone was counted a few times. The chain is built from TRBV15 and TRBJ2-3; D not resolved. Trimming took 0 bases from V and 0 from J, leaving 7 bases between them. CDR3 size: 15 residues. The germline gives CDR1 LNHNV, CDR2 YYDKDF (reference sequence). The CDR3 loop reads CATSRDIASTDTQYF. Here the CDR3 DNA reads TGTGCCACCAGCAGAGATATAGCAAGCACAGATACGCAGTATTTT.

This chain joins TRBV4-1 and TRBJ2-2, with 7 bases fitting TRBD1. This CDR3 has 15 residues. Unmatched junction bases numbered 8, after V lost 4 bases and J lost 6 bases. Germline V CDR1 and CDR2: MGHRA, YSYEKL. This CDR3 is CASSPRTGRPGELFF. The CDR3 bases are TGCGCCAGCAGCCCCCGGACAGGTAGACCCGGGGAGCTGTTTTTT.

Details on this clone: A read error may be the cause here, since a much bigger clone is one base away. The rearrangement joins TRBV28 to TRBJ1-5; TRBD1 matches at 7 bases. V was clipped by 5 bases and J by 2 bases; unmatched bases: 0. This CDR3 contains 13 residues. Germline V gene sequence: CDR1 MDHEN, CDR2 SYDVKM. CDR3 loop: CASSDRGNQPQHF. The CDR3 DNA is TGTGCCAGCAGTGACAGGGGCAATCAGCCCCAGCATTTT.

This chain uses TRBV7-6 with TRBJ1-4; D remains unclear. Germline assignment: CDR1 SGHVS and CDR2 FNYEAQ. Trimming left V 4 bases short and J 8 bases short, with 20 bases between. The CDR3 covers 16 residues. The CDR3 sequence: CASSSTPQGGFEKLFF. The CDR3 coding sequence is TGTGCCAGCAGCTCCACCCCCCAAGGAGGGTTCGAAAAACTGTTTTTT. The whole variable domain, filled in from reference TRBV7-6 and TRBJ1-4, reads GAGVSQSPRYKVTKRGQDVALRCDPISGHVSLYWYRQALGQGPEFLTYFNYEAQQDKSGLPNDRFSAERPEGSISTLTIQRTEQRDSAMYRCASSSTPQGGFEKLFFGSGTQLSVL.

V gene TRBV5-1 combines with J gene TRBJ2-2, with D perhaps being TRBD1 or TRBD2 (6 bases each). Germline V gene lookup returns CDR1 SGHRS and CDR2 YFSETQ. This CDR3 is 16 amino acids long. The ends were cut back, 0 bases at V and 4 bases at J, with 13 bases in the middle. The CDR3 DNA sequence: TGCGCCAGCAGCTTGGGACAGGCAGCGGGCACCGGGGAGCTGTTTTTT. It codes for CASSLGQAAGTGELFF.

The CDR3 loop is CARGGQGRNQPQHF. As DNA, the CDR3 is TGCGCCAGGGGGGGGCAGGGGCGCAATCAGCCCCAGCATTTT. The V gene is TRBV10-2, the J gene TRBJ1-5, with D tentatively TRBD1 (6 bases). Per the germline V gene, CDR1 is WSHSY and CDR2 is SAAADI. The CDR3 has 14 amino acids. The V end was cut by 9 bases, the J end by 2 bases, with 14 bases between.

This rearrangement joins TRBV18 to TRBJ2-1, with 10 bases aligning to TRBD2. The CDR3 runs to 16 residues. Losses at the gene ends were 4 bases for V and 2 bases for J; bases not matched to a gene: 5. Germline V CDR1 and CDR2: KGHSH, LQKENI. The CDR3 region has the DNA TGTGCCAGCTCACGCGAAGCGGGAGGGACCTACAATGAGCAGTTCTTC. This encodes CASSREAGGTYNEQFF.

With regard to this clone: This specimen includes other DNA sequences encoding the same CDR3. The CDR3 DNA is TGTGCCAGCAGCGCTGGGCGGGGTGGGTACGAGCAGTACTTC. Amino acid sequence: CASSAGRGGYEQYF. The chain joins TRBV2 to TRBJ2-7, with TRBD2 as a possible D gene (6 bases). This CDR3 has 14 amino acids. Trimming cost V 6 bases and J 4 bases, with 16 bases left between them. Germline loops: CDR1 SNHLY, CDR2 FYNNEI.

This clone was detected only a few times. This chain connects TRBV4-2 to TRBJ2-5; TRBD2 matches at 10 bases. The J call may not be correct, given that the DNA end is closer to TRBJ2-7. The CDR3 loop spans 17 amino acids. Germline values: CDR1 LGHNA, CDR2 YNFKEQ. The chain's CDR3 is CASSQVGTSGISYEQYF. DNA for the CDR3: TGTGCCAGCAGCCAAGTGGGAACTAGCGGGATTAGCTACGAGCAGTACTTC.

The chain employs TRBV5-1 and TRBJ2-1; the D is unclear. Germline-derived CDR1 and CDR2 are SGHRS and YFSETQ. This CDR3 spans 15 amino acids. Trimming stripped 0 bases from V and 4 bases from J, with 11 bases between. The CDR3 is CASSLAPLQYNEQFF. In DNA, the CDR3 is TGCGCCAGCAGCTTGGCCCCCCTACAATACAATGAGCAGTTCTTC.

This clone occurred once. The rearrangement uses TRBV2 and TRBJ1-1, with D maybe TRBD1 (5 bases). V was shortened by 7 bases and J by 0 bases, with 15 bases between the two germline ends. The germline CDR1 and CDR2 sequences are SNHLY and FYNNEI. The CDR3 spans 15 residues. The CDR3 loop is CASTLLREMNTEAFF. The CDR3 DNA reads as TGTGCCAGCACCCTCCTCAGGGAGATGAACACTGAAGCTTTCTTT. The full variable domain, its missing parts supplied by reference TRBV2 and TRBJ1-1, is EPEVTQTPSHQVTQMGQEVILRCVPISNHLYFYWYRQILGQKVEFLVSFYNNEISEKSEIFDDQFSVERPDGSNFTLKIRSTKLEDSAMYFCASTLLREMNTEAFFGQGTRLTVV.

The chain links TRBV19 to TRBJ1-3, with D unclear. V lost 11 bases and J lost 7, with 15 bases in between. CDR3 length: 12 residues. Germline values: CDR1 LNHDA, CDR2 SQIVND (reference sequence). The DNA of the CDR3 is TGTGCCGCGGGGAGGCAGGCCAACACCATATATTTT. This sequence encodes CAAGRQANTIYF.

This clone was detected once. The DNA for the CDR3 is TGCGCCAGCAGCTTGGAGCCCCCCTCCCCCAACTCTGGAAACACCATATATTTT. Translation: CASSLEPPSPNSGNTIYF. The chain combines TRBV5-1 with TRBJ1-3; D gene uncertain. Germline values: CDR1 SGHRS, CDR2 YFSETQ. V lost 0 bases to trimming and J lost 0 bases, with 16 bases between them. The CDR3 has 18 residues.

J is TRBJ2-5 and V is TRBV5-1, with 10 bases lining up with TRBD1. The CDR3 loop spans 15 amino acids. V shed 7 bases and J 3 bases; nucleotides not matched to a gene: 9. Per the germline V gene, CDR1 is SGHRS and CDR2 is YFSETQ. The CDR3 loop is CASGRTGGAEETQYF. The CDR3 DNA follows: TGCGCCAGCGGTCGGACAGGGGGAGCGGAAGAGACCCAGTACTTC.

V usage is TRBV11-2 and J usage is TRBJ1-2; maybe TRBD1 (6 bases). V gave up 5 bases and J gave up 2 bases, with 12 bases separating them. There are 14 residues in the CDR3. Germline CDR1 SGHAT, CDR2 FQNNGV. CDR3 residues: CASSPRTENYGYTF. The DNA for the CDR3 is TGTGCCAGCAGCCCGCGGACAGAAAACTATGGCTACACCTTC.

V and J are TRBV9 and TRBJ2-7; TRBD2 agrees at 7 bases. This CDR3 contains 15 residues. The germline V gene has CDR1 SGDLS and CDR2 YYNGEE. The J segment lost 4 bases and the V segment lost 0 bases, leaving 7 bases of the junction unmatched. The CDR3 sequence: CASSVEAGVAYEQYF. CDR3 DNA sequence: TGTGCCAGCAGCGTAGAGGCGGGAGTGGCGTACGAGCAGTACTTC.

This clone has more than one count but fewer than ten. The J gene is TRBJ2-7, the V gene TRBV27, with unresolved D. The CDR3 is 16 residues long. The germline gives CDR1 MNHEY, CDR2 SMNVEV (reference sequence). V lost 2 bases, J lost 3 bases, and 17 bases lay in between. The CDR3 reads CASSLRARPERYEQYF. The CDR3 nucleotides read TGTGCCAGCAGTTTAAGGGCGCGGCCTGAACGCTACGAGCAGTACTTC.